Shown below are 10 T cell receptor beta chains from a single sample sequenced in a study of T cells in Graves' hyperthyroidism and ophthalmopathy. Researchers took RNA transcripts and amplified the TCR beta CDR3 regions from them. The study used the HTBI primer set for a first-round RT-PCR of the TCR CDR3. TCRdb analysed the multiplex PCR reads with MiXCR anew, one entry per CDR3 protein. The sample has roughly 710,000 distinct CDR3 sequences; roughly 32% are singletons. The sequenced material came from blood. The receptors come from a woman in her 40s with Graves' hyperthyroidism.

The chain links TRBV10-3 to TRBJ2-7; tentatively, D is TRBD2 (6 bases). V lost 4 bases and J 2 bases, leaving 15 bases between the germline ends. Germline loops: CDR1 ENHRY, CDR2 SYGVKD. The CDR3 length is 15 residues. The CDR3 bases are TGTGCCATCAGTGCGGGGGAGTCACCGGCCTACGAGCAGTACTTC. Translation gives CAISAGESPAYEQYF.

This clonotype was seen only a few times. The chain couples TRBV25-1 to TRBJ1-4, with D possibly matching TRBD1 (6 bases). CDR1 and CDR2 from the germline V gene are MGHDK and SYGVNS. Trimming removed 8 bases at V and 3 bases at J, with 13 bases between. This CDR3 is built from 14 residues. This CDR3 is CASSSDSANEKLFF. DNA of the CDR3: TGTGCCAGCTCCTCGGACAGTGCTAATGAAAAACTGTTTTTT.

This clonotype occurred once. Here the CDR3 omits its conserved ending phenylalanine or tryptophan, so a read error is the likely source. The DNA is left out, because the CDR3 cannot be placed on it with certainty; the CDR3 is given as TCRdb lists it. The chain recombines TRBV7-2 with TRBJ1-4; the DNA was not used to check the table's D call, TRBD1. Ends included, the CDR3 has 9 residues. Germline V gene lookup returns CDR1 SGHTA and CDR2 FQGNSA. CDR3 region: CASSQAPGI.

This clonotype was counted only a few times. CDR3 in amino acids: CSVVLDGASDTQYF. The CDR3 DNA reads TGCAGCGTTGTCCTGGACGGAGCGTCAGATACGCAGTATTTT. The genes are TRBV29-1 and TRBJ2-3; D is uncertain. CDR1 is SQVTM, CDR2 ANQGSEA, per germline. Trimming stripped 4 bases from V and 4 bases from J, with 15 bases between. The CDR3 is 14 residues long.

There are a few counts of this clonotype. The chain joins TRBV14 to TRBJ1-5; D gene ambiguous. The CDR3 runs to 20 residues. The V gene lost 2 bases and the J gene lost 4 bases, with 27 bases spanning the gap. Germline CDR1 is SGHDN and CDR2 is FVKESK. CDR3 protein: CASSQNFNSLRSYINQPQHF. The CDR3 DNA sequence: TGTGCCAGCAGCCAAAACTTCAATTCCCTACGATCCTACATAAATCAGCCCCAGCATTTT.

CDR3 sequence (DNA): TGTGCCAGCAGTTACTACGGGAGGAGCTCCTACGAGCAGTACTTC. Translating gives CASSYYGRSSYEQYF. The J gene is TRBJ2-7, the V gene TRBV6-2 or TRBV6-3; 7 bases are a match to TRBD2. V shed 1 base and J 0 bases; nucleotides not matched to a gene: 3. Per germline, CDR1 MNHEY and CDR2 SVGEGT. This CDR3 is built from 15 residues.

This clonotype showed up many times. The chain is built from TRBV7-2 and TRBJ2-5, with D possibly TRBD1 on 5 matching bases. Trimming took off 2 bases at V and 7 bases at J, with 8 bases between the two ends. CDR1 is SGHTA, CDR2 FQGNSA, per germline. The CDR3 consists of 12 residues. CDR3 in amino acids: CASSLSRGTQYF. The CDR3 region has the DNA TGTGCCAGCAGCTTAAGTAGGGGGACCCAGTACTTC.

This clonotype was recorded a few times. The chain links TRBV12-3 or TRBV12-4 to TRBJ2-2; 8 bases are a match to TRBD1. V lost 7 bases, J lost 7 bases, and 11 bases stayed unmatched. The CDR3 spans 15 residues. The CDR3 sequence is CASTLGQGGHGELFF. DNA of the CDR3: TGTGCCAGCACCCTTGGACAGGGTGGTCACGGGGAGCTGTTTTTT.

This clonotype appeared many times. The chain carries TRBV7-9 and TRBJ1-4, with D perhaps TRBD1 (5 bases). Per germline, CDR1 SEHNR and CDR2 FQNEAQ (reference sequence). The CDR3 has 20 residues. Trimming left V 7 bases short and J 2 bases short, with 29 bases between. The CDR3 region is CASTTTSGTGEGSTNEKLFF. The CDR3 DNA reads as TGTGCCAGCACCACAACCTCAGGGACCGGGGAGGGGTCGACTAATGAAAAACTGTTTTTT.

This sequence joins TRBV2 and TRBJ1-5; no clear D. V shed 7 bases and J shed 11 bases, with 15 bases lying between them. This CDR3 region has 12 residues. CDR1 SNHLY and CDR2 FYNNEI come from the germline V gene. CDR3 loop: CASKNDEETQHF. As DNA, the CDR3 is TGTGCCAGCAAGAACGACGAAGAGACCCAGCATTTT.